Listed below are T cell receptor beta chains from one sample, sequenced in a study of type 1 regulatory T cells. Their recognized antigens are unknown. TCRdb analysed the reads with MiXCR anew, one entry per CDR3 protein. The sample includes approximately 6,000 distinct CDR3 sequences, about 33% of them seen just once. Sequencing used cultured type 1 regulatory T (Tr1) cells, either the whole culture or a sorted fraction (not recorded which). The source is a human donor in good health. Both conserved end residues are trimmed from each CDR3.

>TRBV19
ASGGQGRLAGHIQY
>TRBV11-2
ASSLPTGINTIY
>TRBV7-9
ASSLVRGDGYT
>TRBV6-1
ASTSGHILLSYEQY
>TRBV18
ASSRTSGSNEQF
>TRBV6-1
ASSEPGNSPLH
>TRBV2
ASSGGQEYNEQF
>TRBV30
AWSGSTGGEKLF
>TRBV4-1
ASSQDLGVKRGQY
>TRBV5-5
ASSLGPPDYEQY
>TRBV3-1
ASSSKAGEGEQY
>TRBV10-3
AISDWRERETQY
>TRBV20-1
SARMSQDTQY
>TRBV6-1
ASSESSWGSHNQPQH
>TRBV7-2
ASSLGSVDTQY
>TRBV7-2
ASSLRVSSYEQY
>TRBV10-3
AISADRTSYEQY
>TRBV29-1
STRQGMNTEAF
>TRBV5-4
ASTPSGRIGEQY
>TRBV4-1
ASSPGRPPYEQY
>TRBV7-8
ASSAPQGAPRLDNEQF
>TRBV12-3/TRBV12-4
ASSFRWGITDNEQF
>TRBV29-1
SVDKRGGQTQY
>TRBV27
ASSLIGVAGYYNEQF
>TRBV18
ASSPTGVKTEAF
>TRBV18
ASSPLTGGEQY
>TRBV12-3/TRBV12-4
ASSLALPGPASDTQY
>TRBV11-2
ASSLGDFPYEQY
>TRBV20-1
SVYLRLGGYT
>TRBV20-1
SATRGLAGLQY
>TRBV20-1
SASRGLAVTGELF